Detailed here is one T cell receptor beta chain. The CDR3 end is not reached by the read, which stops 3 residues before it; the germline J gene fills it in. Mixed chimerism was transient after nonmyeloablative marrow transplants from related graft donors. These data come from a study of Tregs in tolerant kidney transplant recipients. This CDR3 comprises 17 residues. Germline V gene sequence: CDR1 MNHEY, CDR2 SVGEGT. Trimming cost V 2 bases and J 4 bases; bases outside gene matches: 8. The repertoire was sequenced with immunoSEQ multiplex PCR; TCRdb's copy has only in-frame clones and lacks some. Seen in this sample are under 35,000 clones; the ten most common clones hold 1.8%.

The receptor comes from a human patient who received a combined kidney and bone marrow transplant. Some T cells may arise from the graft donor. The chain links TRBV6-2 or TRBV6-3 to TRBJ2-1; 10 bases match TRBD2. The sample here was CD4+ T cells from blood (PBMCs), taken 24 months after the transplant. This CDR3 reads CASSYSPTSGLYNEQFF. The CDR3 DNA, read in part, is TGTGCCAGCAGTTACAGTCCGACTAGCGGGCTGTACAATGAG.